Below are 29 T cell receptor beta chains sequenced from a single sample in a study of shared clonotypes between healthy human individuals. Sequencing used immunoSEQ multiplex PCR; TCRdb keeps in-frame clones, though not all of them. Of 850,000 to 1,100,000 clones in the sample, roughly 80% were seen once. The material sequenced was memory CD4+ T cells from PBMCs. Subset meaning: CD45RA-negative fraction. These TCRs come from a man younger than 30 in good health. Some clones in this sample may be carry-over from other donors' samples.

V is TRBV28 and J is TRBJ2-5; D remains unclear. The V gene lost 2 bases and the J gene lost 1 base, with 11 bases spanning the gap. The CDR3 consists of 15 residues. The V gene's germline CDR1 is MDHEN and CDR2 SYDVKM. CDR3 amino acids: CASSLPNWGQETQYF. CDR3 in DNA: TGTGCCAGCAGTTTACCTAACTGGGGCCAAGAGACCCAGTACTTC. The whole variable domain, remainder taken from reference TRBV28 and TRBJ2-5, is DVKVTQSSRYLVKRTGEKVFLECVQDMDHENMFWYRQDPGLGLRLIYFSYDVKMKEKGDIPEGYSVSREKKERFSLILESASTNQTSMYLCASSLPNWGQETQYFGPGTRLLVL.

This chain links TRBV27 with TRBJ1-1; weak D call: TRBD1 (5 bases). From germline, CDR1 is MNHEY and CDR2 SMNVEV (reference sequence). The V end was cut by 2 bases, the J end by 1 base, with 5 bases between. This CDR3 contains 13 residues. The CDR3 sequence: CASSLGQNTEAFF. The CDR3 DNA sequence: TGTGCCAGCAGTTTAGGACAGAACACTGAAGCTTTCTTT.

The chain joins TRBV10-3 to TRBJ2-7; TRBD2 agrees at 8 bases. This CDR3 has 14 amino acids. Losses at the gene ends were 6 bases for V and 3 bases for J; bases not matched to a gene: 7. CDR1 and CDR2 from the germline V gene are ENHRY and SYGVKD. The CDR3 reads CAISSTSDGYEQYF. As DNA, the CDR3 is TGTGCCATCAGCTCGACTAGCGACGGCTACGAGCAGTACTTC.

This clone occurred a few times. V and J are TRBV7-9 and TRBJ2-5; no clear D gene. The V end lost 5 bases, the J end lost 3 bases, and 13 bases lay between the germline ends. Germline V lookup: CDR1 SEHNR, CDR2 FQNEAQ (reference sequence). The CDR3 has 14 amino acids. The CDR3 is CASSMWPEKETQYF. The CDR3 bases are TGTGCCAGCAGCATGTGGCCAGAAAAAGAGACCCAGTACTTC.

This clone was counted a few times. The chain recombines TRBV28 with TRBJ1-3, with D tentatively TRBD1 (5 bases). The CDR3 loop spans 17 amino acids. Trimming took 4 bases from V and 0 from J, leaving 16 bases between them. Germline values: CDR1 MDHEN, CDR2 SYDVKM. CDR3 protein: CASSSGGRSNSGNTIYF. CDR3 DNA: TGTGCCAGCAGTTCGGGGGGACGGTCCAACTCTGGAAACACCATATATTTT. Together with reference TRBV28 and TRBJ1-3, the CDR3 gives the full variable domain: DVKVTQSSRYLVKRTGEKVFLECVQDMDHENMFWYRQDPGLGLRLIYFSYDVKMKEKGDIPEGYSVSREKKERFSLILESASTNQTSMYLCASSSGGRSNSGNTIYFGEGSWLTVV.

The rearrangement joins TRBV28 to TRBJ1-1; D might be TRBD1 (6 bases). The CDR3 totals 15 residues. The V gene's germline CDR1 is MDHEN and CDR2 SYDVKM. Trimming removed 5 bases at V and 1 base at J, with 14 bases between. Here the CDR3 reads CASSLRTVGNTEAFF. As DNA, the CDR3 is TGTGCCAGCAGTCTACGGACAGTGGGGAACACTGAAGCTTTCTTT.

The chain joins TRBV25-1 to TRBJ2-5; weak D call: TRBD2 (7 bases). CDR1 and CDR2 (germline): MGHDK, SYGVNS. The CDR3 runs 15 residues. Trimming took off 2 bases at V and 4 bases at J, with 14 bases between the two ends. The CDR3 loop reads CASSESRGGVETQYF. CDR3 sequence (DNA): TGTGCCAGCAGTGAAAGCAGGGGAGGGGTAGAGACCCAGTACTTC.

CDR3 DNA sequence: TGTGCCAGCAGCTTAGGAGGACTGGCAACGACAACAGATACGCAGTATTTT. It encodes CASSLGGLATTTDTQYF. The V and J genes are TRBV13 and TRBJ2-3; maybe TRBD2 (5 bases). CDR1 is PRHDT, CDR2 FYEKMQ, per germline (reference sequence). The germline V and J ends were trimmed by 0 bases and 3 bases, with 16 bases remaining between them. The CDR3 totals 17 residues. The variable domain in full, completed from reference TRBV13 and TRBJ2-3, reads AAGVIQSPRHLIKEKRETATLKCYPIPRHDTVYWYQQGPGQDPQFLISFYEKMQSDKGSIPDRFSAQQFSDYHSELNMSSLELGDSALYFCASSLGGLATTTDTQYFGPGTRLTVL.

About this clone itself: A much larger clone differs from this one at a single base, so this may be a read error. This specimen includes other DNA sequences encoding the same CDR3. J is TRBJ2-3 and V is TRBV11-1, with D unclear. V was trimmed by 4 bases and J by 2 bases, leaving 1 base between them. CDR1 is SGHAT, CDR2 FQDESV, per germline (reference sequence). This CDR3 comprises 11 residues. The CDR3 DNA is TGTGCCAGCAGCTCCACAGATACGCAGTATTTT. This codes for CASSSTDTQYF.

In regard to this clone: This sample includes further DNA sequences coding for the same CDR3. The J gene is TRBJ2-3, the V gene TRBV5-8, with D unresolved. Germline V gene sequence: CDR1 SGHTS, CDR2 YDEGEE. V was cut by 0 bases and J by 1 base, with 6 bases left in between. The length of the CDR3 is 14 residues. DNA of the CDR3: TGTGCCAGCAGCTTGGGGTCAGGCACAGATACGCAGTATTTT. Protein product: CASSLGSGTDTQYF. The full variable domain, in which reference TRBV5-8 and TRBJ2-3 provide the parts outside the CDR3, is EAGVTQSPTHLIKTRGQQATLRCSPISGHTSVYWYQQALGLGLQFLLWYDEGEERNRGNFPPRFSGRQFPNYSSELNVNALELEDSALYLCASSLGSGTDTQYFGPGTRLTVL.

The chain employs TRBV11-2 and TRBJ2-5; TRBD1 matches 8 bases. Unmatched junction bases numbered 12, after V lost 7 bases and J lost 5 bases. This CDR3 comprises 15 residues. Germline CDR1 reads SGHAT; CDR2 reads FQNNGV. The chain's CDR3 is CASKTTRGLGETQYF. In nucleotides, the CDR3 is TGTGCCAGCAAGACTACCAGGGGGCTCGGGGAGACCCAGTACTTC.

Concerning this clone: Other DNA sequences in this specimen translate into the identical CDR3. The chain has TRBV7-9 and TRBJ2-7; no clear D. Germline V gene data show CDR1 as SEHNR and CDR2 as FQNEAQ (reference sequence). The CDR3 is 12 amino acids. The V gene lost 5 bases and the J gene lost 0 bases, with 5 bases spanning the gap. CDR3 nucleotides: TGTGCCAGCAGCCTCAGCTCCTACGAGCAGTACTTC. Protein: CASSLSSYEQYF.

The gene calls are TRBV28 and TRBJ1-1; weak D call: TRBD1 (5 bases). Germline CDR1 and CDR2: MDHEN and SYDVKM. V lost 4 bases, J lost 3 bases, and 9 bases lay in between. The CDR3 is 13 residues long. The CDR3 is CASSSGRDTEAFF. Here the CDR3 DNA reads TGTGCCAGCAGTTCAGGGAGGGACACTGAAGCTTTCTTT.

This chain connects TRBV28 to TRBJ2-1, with TRBD2 matching 10 bases. The CDR3 spans 21 residues. Germline-derived CDR1 and CDR2 are MDHEN and SYDVKM. Trimming at V came to 3 bases and at J to 0 bases, leaving 17 bases not matched to a gene. Here the CDR3 reads CASSFRPLSGRAGYSYNEQFF. The CDR3 DNA sequence: TGTGCCAGCAGTTTTCGCCCTTTGAGCGGGAGGGCCGGATACTCCTACAATGAGCAGTTCTTC.

In regard to this clone: Within the sample, other DNA sequences also encode this same CDR3. The genes are TRBV11-2 and TRBJ1-4, with unresolved D. The CDR3 spans 16 residues. With 1 base removed from V and 0 bases from J, the gap between germline ends came to 9 bases. The germline V gene encodes CDR1 SGHAT and CDR2 FQNNGV. This CDR3 reads CASSLGGSATNEKLFF. DNA of the CDR3: TGTGCCAGCAGCTTAGGAGGAAGTGCAACTAATGAAAAACTGTTTTTT.

The chain joins TRBV28 to TRBJ2-1, with 8 bases identical to TRBD2. CDR3 length equals 16 residues. With V trimmed by 6 bases and J by 4 bases, 11 bases remained unmatched. Germline V gene data show CDR1 as MDHEN and CDR2 as SYDVKM. Here the CDR3 DNA reads TGTGCCAGCAGCGATCAGGGTAGCGGGATTTACAATGAGCAGTTCTTC. Residues: CASSDQGSGIYNEQFF.

As to this clone: A clone one base away is much larger, so this may be a read error. The rearrangement joins TRBV7-8 to TRBJ1-2; TRBD1 might be the D (5 bases). Trimming cost V 4 bases and J 1 base, with 7 bases left between them. Germline V lookup: CDR1 SGHVS, CDR2 FQNEAQ. The CDR3 is 13 residues long. The CDR3 region is CASSSGDNYGYTF. The CDR3 DNA sequence: TGTGCCAGCAGCTCGGGGGATAACTATGGCTACACCTTC.

The rearrangement joins TRBV19 to TRBJ1-5; D gene uncertain. CDR1 and CDR2 from the germline V gene are LNHDA and SQIVND (reference sequence). The V end lost 7 bases, the J end lost 3 bases, and 7 bases lay between the germline ends. CDR3 length equals 12 residues. Written as DNA, the CDR3 is TGTGCCAGTAAAGACACCAATCAGCCCCAGCATTTT. It codes for CASKDTNQPQHF.

Comment on this clone: Different DNA sequences within this sample yield the same CDR3. The chain is built from TRBV29-1 and TRBJ1-5, with 7 bases lining up with TRBD1. CDR1 is SQVTM, CDR2 ANQGSEA, per germline. J lost 5 bases, V lost 5 bases, and 6 bases had no gene match. The CDR3 spans 13 residues. The CDR3 loop reads CSVRTGQHQPQHF. DNA of the CDR3: TGCAGCGTTCGGACAGGACAGCATCAGCCCCAGCATTTT.

CDR3 sequence reads: CASSQRAGSTDTQYF. CDR3 sequence (DNA): TGTGCCAGCTCGCAGAGGGCGGGTAGCACAGATACGCAGTATTTT. The chain uses TRBV18 and TRBJ2-3; TRBD2 is a possible D gene (5 bases). CDR1 is KGHSH, CDR2 LQKENI, per germline. The V and J ends lost 6 bases and 0 bases respectively, with 13 bases between them. The CDR3 consists of 15 residues. The entire variable domain, with the rest obtained from reference TRBV18 and TRBJ2-3, is as follows: NAGVMQNPRHLVRRRGQEARLRCSPMKGHSHVYWYRQLPEEGLKFMVYLQKENIIDESGMPKERFSAEFPKEGPSILRIQQVVRGDSAAYFCASSQRAGSTDTQYFGPGTRLTVL.

The sample holds one count of this clone. The chain recombines TRBV6-5 with TRBJ2-1, with D perhaps matching TRBD2 (6 bases). CDR3 length equals 13 residues. Deletions cut 2 bases from V and 9 bases from J, with 11 bases between. The germline V gene has CDR1 MNHEY and CDR2 SVGAGI. The DNA for the CDR3 is TGTGCCAGCAGTTACGTGGACGGGGGTGAGCAGTTCTTC. Amino acid sequence: CASSYVDGGEQFF.

This rearrangement joins TRBV7-2 to TRBJ1-3; D not certain. Germline V gives CDR1 SGHTA, CDR2 FQGNSA. Trimming removed 5 bases at V and 8 bases at J, with 16 bases between. The CDR3 contains 14 residues. CDR3 in amino acids: CASSPQSGWDTIYF. DNA for the CDR3: TGTGCCAGCAGCCCCCAGTCGGGTTGGGACACCATATATTTT.

The chain has TRBV5-4 and TRBJ2-1, with 9 nucleotides matching TRBD2. This CDR3 comprises 17 residues. CDR1 and CDR2 (germline): SGHNT, YYREEE (reference sequence). With V trimmed by 4 bases and J by 3 bases, 11 bases remained unmatched. The CDR3 DNA sequence: TGTGCCAGCAGCCATGCGGGGCGGGAGGGGTACTACAATGAGCAGTTCTTC. This gives the protein CASSHAGREGYYNEQFF.

The chain links TRBV7-2 to TRBJ2-5, with D perhaps TRBD2 (6 bases). The DNA end is a closer match to TRBJ2-7, so the J assignment may be wrong. The CDR3 is 16 residues long. Germline loops: CDR1 SGHTA, CDR2 FQGNSA. Written as DNA, the CDR3 is TGTGCCAGCAGACGGGCTGGTGCGGGAAGCTCCTACGAGCAGTACTTC. It encodes CASRRAGAGSSYEQYF.

The V gene is TRBV15, the J gene TRBJ2-5, with 10 bases aligning to TRBD1. Germline trimming cut 7 bases from V and 5 bases from J; bases unmatched to any gene: 13. Germline CDR1 and CDR2: LNHNV and YYDKDF (reference sequence). The CDR3 consists of 16 residues. The CDR3 sequence: CATISATGGLGETQYF. The CDR3 DNA follows: TGTGCCACCATTAGCGCGACAGGGGGCCTCGGGGAGACCCAGTACTTC.

This clone is a singleton in its sample. V gene TRBV2 combines with J gene TRBJ2-7, with D possibly being TRBD2 (6 bases). Trimming took 5 bases from V and 7 from J, leaving 15 bases between them. The germline V gene has CDR1 SNHLY and CDR2 FYNNEI. The CDR3 spans 13 residues. In DNA, the CDR3 is TGTGCCAGCAGTAAAGGGCTAGCGAGGGAGCAGTACTTC. Protein sequence: CASSKGLAREQYF.

V and J are TRBV2 and TRBJ2-3; 11 bases match TRBD2. The germline V gene has CDR1 SNHLY and CDR2 FYNNEI. This CDR3 spans 15 amino acids. J lost 8 bases, V lost 0 bases, and 4 bases had no gene match. The CDR3 sequence: CASSEAGLAGRTQYF. Written as DNA, the CDR3 is TGTGCCAGCAGTGAAGCCGGACTAGCGGGCCGTACGCAGTATTTT.

Notes on this clone: Additional DNA sequences in this sample encode the identical CDR3. Written as DNA, the CDR3 is TGCAGCGTTGCCAGTGGAGACGAGCAGTACTTC. Protein product: CSVASGDEQYF. The gene calls are TRBV29-1 and TRBJ2-7; unclear D gene. V lost 4 bases, J lost 5 bases, and 9 bases lay in between. CDR3 length: 11 residues. CDR1 SQVTM and CDR2 ANQGSEA come from the germline V gene.

The genes are TRBV28 and TRBJ1-1; D is perhaps TRBD1 (5 bases). Germline V CDR1 and CDR2: MDHEN, SYDVKM. The CDR3 runs 15 residues. Trimming cost V 3 bases and J 3 bases, with 14 bases left between them. CDR3 amino acids: CASSLAGLGDTEAFF. CDR3 in DNA: TGTGCCAGCAGTTTGGCGGGTTTAGGGGACACTGAAGCTTTCTTT.